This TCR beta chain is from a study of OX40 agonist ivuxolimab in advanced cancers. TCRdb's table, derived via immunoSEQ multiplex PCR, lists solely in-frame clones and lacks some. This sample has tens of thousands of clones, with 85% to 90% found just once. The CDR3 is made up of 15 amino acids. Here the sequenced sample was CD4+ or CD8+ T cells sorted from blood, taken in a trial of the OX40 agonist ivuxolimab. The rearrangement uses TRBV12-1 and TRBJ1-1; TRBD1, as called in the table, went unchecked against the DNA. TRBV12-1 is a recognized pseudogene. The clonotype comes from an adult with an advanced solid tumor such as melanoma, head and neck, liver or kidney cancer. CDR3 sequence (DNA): TGTGCCAGCAGCTTTGAGGACAAGTTGAACACTGAAGCTTTCTTT. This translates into CASSFEDKLNTEAFF.